Listed below are T cell receptor beta chains from one sample, sequenced in a study of blood T cell repertoires in COVID-19. The table came from immunoSEQ multiplex PCR; TCRdb's copy has only in-frame clones and leaves some out. The sample includes about 400,000 clones, around 90% of them seen just once. Sequencing was carried out using peripheral blood. The receptors originated from a human donor in a cohort sampled during active COVID-19. CDR3s include the opening cysteine and the closing phenylalanine or tryptophan. Fields, in order: D gene, V gene, clone size, J gene, CDR3 protein, CDR3 DNA. A D gene is named only where the DNA matches it firmly. Expanded clones are given a class, and other clones once, few, many or no size at all.

D: -
V: TRBV24-1
size: -
J: TRBJ1-2
CDR3: CATSDFKGNGYTF
DNA: TGTGCCACCAGTGATTTTAAGGGGAATGGCTACACCTTC

D: TRBD1
V: TRBV9
size: -
J: TRBJ1-3
CDR3: CASSATGRVPSGNTIYF
DNA: TGTGCCAGCAGCGCGACAGGGCGCGTACCTTCTGGAAACACCATATATTTT

D: TRBD2
V: TRBV5-8
size: -
J: TRBJ2-3
CDR3: CASTTFQAGGTKQYF
DNA: TGTGCCAGCACCACCTTTCAAGCGGGGGGGACCAAACAGTATTTT

D: -
V: TRBV27
size: -
J: TRBJ1-2
CDR3: CASSFYAKGDYGYTF
DNA: TGTGCCAGCAGTTTCTACGCCAAGGGGGACTATGGCTACACCTTC

D: -
V: TRBV7-8
size: -
J: TRBJ1-2
CDR3: CASSLESQNYGYTF
DNA: TGTGCCAGCAGCTTAGAGTCACAGAACTATGGCTACACCTTC

D: -
V: TRBV6-1
size: -
J: TRBJ2-2
CDR3: CASSESDTGELFF
DNA: TGTGCCAGCAGTGAATCGGACACCGGGGAGCTGTTTTTT

D: -
V: TRBV7-9
size: -
J: TRBJ1-1
CDR3: CASSLTAPMGTEAFF
DNA: TGTGCCAGCAGCTTGACAGCTCCGATGGGGACTGAAGCTTTCTTT

D: -
V: TRBV6-5
size: -
J: TRBJ1-2
CDR3: CASSYSVPRGNYGYTF
DNA: TGTGCCAGCAGTTATTCGGTCCCTAGAGGCAACTATGGCTACACCTTC

D: TRBD2
V: TRBV7-3
size: -
J: TRBJ2-3
CDR3: CASSLGTSGVTDTQYF
DNA: TGTGCCAGCAGCTTAGGCACTAGCGGCGTCACAGATACGCAGTATTTT

D: TRBD2
V: TRBV2
size: -
J: TRBJ2-1
CDR3: CASGEGRGYNEQFF
DNA: TGTGCCAGCGGGGAGGGGCGGGGCTACAATGAGCAGTTCTTC

D: TRBD1
V: TRBV12-3/TRBV12-4
size: -
J: TRBJ2-1
CDR3: CASSLGQGDEQFF
DNA: TGTGCCAGCAGCCTCGGACAGGGTGATGAGCAGTTCTTC

D: TRBD2
V: TRBV6-6
size: -
J: TRBJ2-3
CDR3: CASSSSGGARTDTQYF
DNA: TGTGCCAGCAGTTCTAGCGGGGGGGCTAGGACAGATACGCAGTATTTT

D: TRBD1
V: TRBV27
size: -
J: TRBJ2-7
CDR3: CASSLSAPQGLIGDEQYF
DNA: TGTGCCAGCAGTTTATCGGCCCCACAGGGGCTTATTGGGGACGAGCAGTACTTC

D: -
V: TRBV19
size: few
J: TRBJ1-5
CDR3: CASTPVARGMIAQHF
DNA: TGTGCCAGTACCCCGGTTGCACGGGGGATGATAGCCCAGCATTTT

D: TRBD1
V: TRBV11-2
size: once
J: TRBJ1-4
CDR3: CASSPDRGHEKLFF
DNA: TGTGCCAGCAGCCCCGACAGGGGGCACGAAAAACTGTTTTTT

D: TRBD1
V: TRBV30
size: -
J: TRBJ2-7
CDR3: CALGTVGYEQYF
DNA: TGTGCCCTCGGGACAGTGGGCTACGAGCAGTACTTC

D: -
V: TRBV3-1/TRBV3-2
size: -
J: TRBJ2-1
CDR3: CASSQNPLSSYNEQFF
DNA: TGTGCCAGCAGCCAAAACCCCCTAAGCTCCTACAATGAGCAGTTCTTC

D: TRBD1
V: TRBV5-1
size: -
J: TRBJ1-3
CDR3: CASSLEGARGNTIYF
DNA: TGCGCCAGCAGCTTGGAGGGGGCGAGAGGAAACACCATATATTTT

D: TRBD1
V: TRBV25-1
size: -
J: TRBJ1-1
CDR3: CASSEPRGRRTEAFF
DNA: TGTGCCAGCAGTGAACCCAGGGGGCGCCGGACTGAAGCTTTCTTT

D: -
V: TRBV3-1/TRBV3-2
size: -
J: TRBJ1-1
CDR3: CASSLNRDTEAFF
DNA: TGTGCCAGCAGCCTAAACAGGGACACTGAAGCTTTCTTT

D: TRBD2
V: TRBV5-1
size: -
J: TRBJ2-1
CDR3: CASSLGRGSSYNEQFF
DNA: TGCGCCAGCAGCCTGGGGCGGGGGAGCTCCTACAATGAGCAGTTCTTC

D: -
V: TRBV19
size: -
J: TRBJ2-3
CDR3: CASSSQTEVDTQYF
DNA: TGTGCCAGTAGTTCGCAGACGGAGGTCGATACGCAGTATTTT

D: -
V: TRBV20-1
size: -
J: TRBJ2-1
CDR3: CSAGDEQFF
DNA: TGCAGTGCCGGGGATGAGCAGTTCTTC

D: TRBD2
V: TRBV5-1
size: -
J: TRBJ2-5
CDR3: CASSTAGAQETQYF
DNA: TGCGCCAGCAGTACAGCGGGGGCCCAAGAGACCCAGTACTTC

D: TRBD2
V: TRBV5-6
size: -
J: TRBJ2-1
CDR3: CASRPAGGLNEQFF
DNA: TGTGCCAGCAGACCAGCGGGGGGGCTTAATGAGCAGTTCTTC

D: -
V: TRBV21-1
size: once
J: TRBJ2-1
CDR3: CASSSIAGGSYNEQFF
DNA: TGTGCCAGCAGTTCAATAGCGGGAGGTTCCTACAATGAGCAGTTCTTC

D: -
V: TRBV9
size: -
J: TRBJ2-7
CDR3: CASSVGHPSYEQYF
DNA: TGTGCCAGCAGCGTTGGGCATCCCTCCTACGAGCAGTACTTC

D: -
V: TRBV6-1
size: -
J: TRBJ2-5
CDR3: CASSETITGNREETQYF
DNA: TGTGCCAGCAGTGAGACAATAACAGGGAATCGGGAAGAGACCCAGTACTTC

D: -
V: TRBV30
size: -
J: TRBJ1-2
CDR3: CACAGENYGYTF
DNA: TGTGCCTGCGCGGGGGAGAACTATGGCTACACCTTC